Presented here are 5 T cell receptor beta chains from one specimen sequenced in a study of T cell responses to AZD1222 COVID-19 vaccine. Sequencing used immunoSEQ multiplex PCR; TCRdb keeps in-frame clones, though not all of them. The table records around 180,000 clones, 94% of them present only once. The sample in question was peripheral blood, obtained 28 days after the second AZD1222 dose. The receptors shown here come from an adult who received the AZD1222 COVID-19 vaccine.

The DNA for the CDR3 is TGCAGCGTTGTCGGCAGGGAAACCTCTGGGGCCAACGTCCTGACTTTC. Encoded protein: CSVVGRETSGANVLTF. This rearrangement joins TRBV29-1 to TRBJ2-6, with a weak D call TRBD1 (5 bases). V lost 4 bases and J lost 0, with 13 bases in between. The germline V gene encodes CDR1 SQVTM and CDR2 ANQGSEA. The CDR3 sequence is 16 residues long.

CDR3 coding DNA: TGTGCCAGCTCACCACGCCGCGGGGACGACGGCACCGGGGAGCTGTTTTTT. It specifies CASSPRRGDDGTGELFF. The V gene is TRBV18, the J gene TRBJ2-2, with D tentatively TRBD2 (6 bases). The length of the CDR3 is 17 residues. Trimming cost V 1 base and J 4 bases, with 16 bases left between them. The V gene's germline CDR1 is KGHSH and CDR2 LQKENI.

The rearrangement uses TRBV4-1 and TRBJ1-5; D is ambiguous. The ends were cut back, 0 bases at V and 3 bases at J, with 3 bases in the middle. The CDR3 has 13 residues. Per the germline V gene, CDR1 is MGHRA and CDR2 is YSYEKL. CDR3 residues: CASSQDPNQPQHF. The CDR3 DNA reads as TGCGCCAGCAGCCAAGATCCCAATCAGCCCCAGCATTTT.

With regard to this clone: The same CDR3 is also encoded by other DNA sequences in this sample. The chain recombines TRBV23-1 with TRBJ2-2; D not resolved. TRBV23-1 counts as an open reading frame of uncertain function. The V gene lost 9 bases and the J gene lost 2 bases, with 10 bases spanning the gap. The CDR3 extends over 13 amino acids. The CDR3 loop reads CASAARNTGELFF. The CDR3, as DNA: TGCGCCAGTGCCGCTAGAAACACCGGGGAGCTGTTTTTT.

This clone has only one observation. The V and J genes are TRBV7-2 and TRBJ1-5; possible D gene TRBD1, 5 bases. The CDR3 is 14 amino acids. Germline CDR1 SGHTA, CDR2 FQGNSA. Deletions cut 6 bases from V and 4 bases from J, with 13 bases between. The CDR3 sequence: CASSWTTQNQPQHF. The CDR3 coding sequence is TGTGCCAGCAGTTGGACAACACAAAATCAGCCCCAGCATTTT.